These 30 T cell receptor beta chains share one sample of origin, sequenced in a study of blood T cell repertoires in COVID-19. Data came from immunoSEQ multiplex PCR; TCRdb stores just in-frame clones and leaves some out. The sample carries a few hundred thousand clones, around 82% recorded once. The sample consisted of peripheral blood. The receptors shown here come from a woman aged 18-29 years with acute or convalescent COVID-19.

This sequence joins TRBV7-2 and TRBJ2-3, with 7 bases aligning to TRBD2. The CDR3 totals 16 residues. With V trimmed by 5 bases and J by 2 bases, 10 bases remained unmatched. CDR1 and CDR2 (germline): SGHTA, FQGNSA. Written as DNA, the CDR3 is TGTGCCAGCAGCGCCTTCCTTAGCGGGTACACAGATACGCAGTATTTT. This gives the protein CASSAFLSGYTDTQYF.

V is TRBV29-1 and J is TRBJ1-1; the D gene is possibly TRBD1 (5 bases). V was cut by 7 bases and J by 2 bases, with 8 bases left in between. Germline CDR1 reads SQVTM; CDR2 reads ANQGSEA. The CDR3 is 11 amino acids. This CDR3 reads CSGQTNTEAFF. In DNA form, the CDR3 reads TGCAGCGGACAGACCAACACTGAAGCTTTCTTT.

The CDR3, as DNA: TGTGCCAGCACCGACCTCGGGTTGGGCGAGCAGTACTTC. Protein: CASTDLGLGEQYF. The V gene is TRBV2, the J gene TRBJ2-7; D call uncertain. The CDR3 length is 13 residues. V was clipped by 7 bases and J by 6 bases, with 16 bases between them. In germline, CDR1 is SNHLY, CDR2 FYNNEI.

V usage is TRBV29-1 and J usage is TRBJ2-1; 8 nucleotides line up with TRBD1. CDR3 length: 15 residues. After removal of 4 bases from V and 0 bases from J, the junction contained 5 bases not matched to a gene. CDR1 SQVTM and CDR2 ANQGSEA come from the germline V gene. CDR3 nucleotide sequence: TGCAGCGTTGGACAGGGGTCAAACTCCTACAATGAGCAGTTCTTC. As protein: CSVGQGSNSYNEQFF.

This chain joins TRBV5-1 and TRBJ2-7; D not resolved. V was trimmed by 4 bases and J by 1 base, leaving 3 bases between them. CDR1 is SGHRS, CDR2 YFSETQ, per germline. The CDR3 length is 11 residues. The CDR3 region has the DNA TGCGCCAGCAGCCGGTCCTACGAGCAGTACTTC. It codes for CASSRSYEQYF. Full variable domain (rest looked up from reference TRBV5-1 and TRBJ2-7): KAGVTQTPRYLIKTRGQQVTLSCSPISGHRSVSWYQQTPGQGLQFLFEYFSETQRNKGNFPGRFSGRQFSNSRSEMNVSTLELGDSALYLCASSRSYEQYFGPGTRLTVT.

Ten or more counts support this clone. The chain employs TRBV5-1 and TRBJ2-7; D uncertain. The CDR3 is 15 amino acids. V gave up 6 bases and J gave up 1 base, with 17 bases separating them. In germline, CDR1 is SGHRS, CDR2 YFSETQ. The CDR3, as DNA: TGCGCCAGCAAGACCCACCCAGACTTATCCTACGAGCAGTACTTC. Encoded protein: CASKTHPDLSYEQYF.

In DNA form, the CDR3 reads TGTGCCAGCAGCCCACATACAGAGGGTAAAAACATTCAGTACTTC. The encoded protein is CASSPHTEGKNIQYF. This rearrangement joins TRBV6-5 to TRBJ2-4, with D possibly matching TRBD2 (5 bases). Between the trimmed V and J ends, which lost 6 bases and 4 bases, there was a span of 16 bases. CDR3 length equals 15 residues. In germline, CDR1 is MNHEY, CDR2 SVGAGI.

The V call is TRBV19, the J call TRBJ2-7; 7 bases align to TRBD1. Germline CDR1 reads LNHDA; CDR2 reads SQIVND (reference sequence). This CDR3 comprises 15 residues. V shed 4 bases, J shed 2 bases, and the junction held 8 bases outside the gene matches. The CDR3 here is CASSSTGVLAYEQYF. CDR3 DNA: TGTGCCAGTAGTAGCACAGGGGTTTTAGCCTACGAGCAGTACTTC. Supplemented by reference TRBV19 and TRBJ2-7, the full variable domain reads DGGITQSPKYLFRKEGQNVTLSCEQNLNHDAMYWYRQDPGQGLRLIYYSQIVNDFQKGDIAEGYSVSREKKESFPLTVTSAQKNPTAFYLCASSSTGVLAYEQYFGPGTRLTVT.

The rearrangement links TRBV4-1 to TRBJ2-5; 9 positions agree with TRBD2. CDR3 length: 16 amino acids. Germline CDR1 is MGHRA and CDR2 is YSYEKL. Trimming at V came to 6 bases and at J to 2 bases, leaving 10 bases not matched to a gene. CDR3 in amino acids: CASSPGASGVQETQYF. CDR3 nucleotides: TGCGCCAGCAGTCCTGGGGCTAGCGGGGTACAAGAGACCCAGTACTTC.

This clone was observed a single time. This chain joins TRBV4-3 and TRBJ2-3, with TRBD1 matching 7 bases. V gave up 0 bases and J gave up 2 bases; unmatched junction bases: 5. Germline CDR1 LGHNA, CDR2 YSLEER. This CDR3 comprises 16 residues. CDR3 sequence reads: CASSQDWTGLTDTQYF. CDR3 bases: TGCGCCAGCAGCCAAGACTGGACAGGCCTCACAGATACGCAGTATTTT.

The V call is TRBV30, the J call TRBJ2-7; 11 positions match TRBD2. The CDR3 contains 18 residues. V trimming: 2 bases; J trimming: 2 bases; junction bases outside the gene matches: 14. The V gene's germline CDR1 is GTSNPN and CDR2 SVGIG (reference sequence). The CDR3 coding sequence is TGTGCCTGGAGTATACGGACCGCTAGCGGGAGGATTGCCTACGAGCAGTACTTC. It translates to CAWSIRTASGRIAYEQYF.

The J gene is TRBJ2-7, the V gene TRBV30; a weak D match, TRBD2 (6 bases). CDR3 length: 14 residues. V was shortened by 2 bases and J by 1 base, with 12 bases between the two germline ends. The germline CDR1 and CDR2 sequences are GTSNPN and SVGIG (reference sequence). The CDR3 DNA follows: TGTGCCTGGAGTTCCGGGACTGCTTCCTACGAGCAGTACTTC. It yields the protein CAWSSGTASYEQYF.

This chain uses TRBV6-5 with TRBJ1-1; D perhaps matches TRBD1 (6 bases). The ends were cut back, 6 bases at V and 1 base at J, with 15 bases in the middle. Germline V gives CDR1 MNHEY, CDR2 SVGAGI. The CDR3 contains 15 residues. The CDR3 reads CASSPPPGENTEAFF. The CDR3 DNA reads as TGTGCCAGCAGCCCCCCCCCAGGGGAGAACACTGAAGCTTTCTTT.

The V and J genes are TRBV30 and TRBJ2-2; TRBD2 aligns across 12 bases. J was trimmed by 6 bases and V by 3 bases; bases with no gene match: 11. CDR3 length: 17 residues. CDR1 and CDR2 from the germline V gene are GTSNPN and SVGIG (reference sequence). CDR3 protein: CAWSLTRTSGKPGELFF. CDR3 coding DNA: TGTGCCTGGAGCCTCACCCGGACTAGCGGGAAACCCGGGGAGCTGTTTTTT.

The V and J genes are TRBV28 and TRBJ2-1; D not certain. CDR3 length: 15 amino acids. V lost 1 base to trimming and J lost 2 bases, with 9 bases between them. Germline values: CDR1 MDHEN, CDR2 SYDVKM. This CDR3 reads CASSLSPLTYNEQFF. The CDR3 DNA follows: TGTGCCAGCAGTTTATCTCCACTTACCTACAATGAGCAGTTCTTC.

V is TRBV6-1 and J is TRBJ2-5; maybe TRBD1 (6 bases). Looked up from germline, CDR1 is MNHNS and CDR2 is SASEGT. This CDR3 contains 15 residues. Trimming took off 2 bases at V and 1 base at J, with 11 bases between the two ends. Here the CDR3 DNA reads TGTGCCAGCAGTGAAAACAGGGCCACCCAAGAGACCCAGTACTTC. This codes for CASSENRATQETQYF.

The CDR3 nucleotides read TGTGCCAGCAGTATCTCTGGGGCCAACGTCCTGACTTTC. This sequence encodes CASSISGANVLTF. The rearrangement uses TRBV14 and TRBJ2-6; D unresolved. The V and J ends lost 6 bases and 0 bases respectively, with 3 bases between them. The CDR3 covers 13 residues. Germline V gene lookup returns CDR1 SGHDN and CDR2 FVKESK.

This chain joins TRBV9 and TRBJ2-1; D is perhaps TRBD2 (7 bases). Germline V gene lookup returns CDR1 SGDLS and CDR2 YYNGEE. This CDR3 region has 16 residues. V was shortened by 4 bases and J by 3 bases, with 17 bases between the two germline ends. The CDR3 spells CASSPGDYLGYNEQFF. CDR3 coding DNA: TGTGCCAGCAGCCCAGGGGACTACCTTGGCTACAATGAGCAGTTCTTC. Full variable domain (missing parts from reference TRBV9 and TRBJ2-1): DSGVTQTPKHLITATGQRVTLRCSPRSGDLSVYWYQQSLDQGLQFLIQYYNGEERAKGNILERFSAQQFPDLHSELNLSSLELGDSALYFCASSPGDYLGYNEQFFGPGTRLTVL.

The chain is built from TRBV24-1 and TRBJ1-5; 8 bases are a match to TRBD1. The junction had 7 bases not matched to a gene; V was cut back by 3 bases and J by 4 bases. From germline, CDR1 is KGHDR and CDR2 SFDVKD. This CDR3 is built from 16 residues. This CDR3 reads CATSDAGQGRNQPQHF. The CDR3 region has the DNA TGTGCCACCAGTGATGCAGGACAGGGCCGTAATCAGCCCCAGCATTTT.

The chain uses TRBV27 and TRBJ2-4; D gene uncertain. Trimming removed 3 bases from V and 0 bases from J, with 9 bases in between. Germline CDR1 reads MNHEY; CDR2 reads SMNVEV (reference sequence). The CDR3 contains 15 residues. CDR3 DNA: TGTGCCAGCAGTTTGCAGGCCCAAGCCAAAAACATTCAGTACTTC. This encodes CASSLQAQAKNIQYF.

The rearrangement joins TRBV9 to TRBJ2-1, with 12 bases lining up with TRBD2. The CDR3 totals 14 residues. The germline CDR1 and CDR2 sequences are SGDLS and YYNGEE. J lost 5 bases, V lost 4 bases, and 1 base had no gene match. The CDR3 sequence is CASSRTSGNNEQFF. The CDR3 DNA sequence: TGTGCCAGCAGCAGGACTAGCGGGAACAATGAGCAGTTCTTC.

This sequence joins TRBV30 and TRBJ1-6; the match to TRBD1 covers 7 bases. Germline V gives CDR1 GTSNPN, CDR2 SVGIG (reference sequence). V was clipped by 0 bases and J by 7 bases; unmatched bases: 12. The CDR3 runs 17 residues. Written as DNA, the CDR3 is TGTGCCTGGAGTGTACCACTTCTCTCCAGGGGGAATTCACCCCTCCACTTT. Its translation is CAWSVPLLSRGNSPLHF.

The chain carries TRBV27 and TRBJ1-4, with a possible D match to TRBD1 (5 bases). The V gene lost 9 bases and the J gene lost 6 bases, with 14 bases spanning the gap. Germline V lookup: CDR1 MNHEY, CDR2 SMNVEV (reference sequence). The CDR3 contains 13 residues. The CDR3 DNA follows: TGTGCCAGTGCAGGGTATGGGGATGAAAAACTGTTTTTT. Protein product: CASAGYGDEKLFF.

This clone appeared a single time. The rearrangement uses TRBV5-1 and TRBJ2-7; tentatively, D is TRBD1 (6 bases). Germline CDR1 is SGHRS and CDR2 is YFSETQ. The CDR3 runs 14 residues. V lost 0 bases and J lost 4, with 11 bases in between. The CDR3 coding sequence is TGCGCCAGCAGCTTGGGGGGACACGATTACGAGCAGTACTTC. Protein sequence: CASSLGGHDYEQYF.

This clone was detected only once. The gene calls are TRBV9 and TRBJ2-7; 9 bases map to TRBD1. Trimming removed 4 bases from V and 1 base from J; junction bases left unmatched: 9. Germline loops: CDR1 SGDLS, CDR2 YYNGEE. This CDR3 has 16 amino acids. The CDR3 coding sequence is TGTGCCAGCAGCCCAGGACAGGGGTCACGGTCCTACGAGCAGTACTTC. Its translation: CASSPGQGSRSYEQYF.

The chain joins TRBV7-8 to TRBJ1-4; no firm D call. CDR1 is SGHVS, CDR2 FQNEAQ, per germline. This CDR3 is 14 amino acids long. With 5 bases removed from V and 3 bases from J, the gap between germline ends came to 10 bases. The CDR3 DNA reads TGTGCCAGCAGCCCAAGCACTGCTAATGAAAAACTGTTTTTT. Translated, it gives CASSPSTANEKLFF.

The genes are TRBV28 and TRBJ1-2; 11 bases align to TRBD1. The ends lost 1 base at V and 7 bases at J; junction bases unmatched: 5. Germline V gene data show CDR1 as MDHEN and CDR2 as SYDVKM. The CDR3 length is 15 residues. The CDR3 region has the DNA TGTGCCAGCAGTTTATCTGGACAGGGGGCTAGTGGCTACACCTTC. The encoded protein is CASSLSGQGASGYTF.

The V call is TRBV11-2, the J call TRBJ1-1; D not resolved. V was cut by 2 bases and J by 1 base, with 5 bases left in between. CDR3 length: 13 amino acids. The germline V gene encodes CDR1 SGHAT and CDR2 FQNNGV. The CDR3 bases are TGTGCCAGCAGCTTAACGGGGAACACTGAAGCTTTCTTT. Translated: CASSLTGNTEAFF.

V usage is TRBV27 and J usage is TRBJ2-7; D is possibly TRBD2 (5 bases). Germline CDR1 is MNHEY and CDR2 is SMNVEV (reference sequence). The CDR3 totals 15 residues. V lost 3 bases and J lost 3, with 15 bases in between. CDR3 sequence (DNA): TGTGCCAGCAGTTTCTTCGACGGGATGAGCTACGAGCAGTACTTC. Protein: CASSFFDGMSYEQYF.

The rearrangement uses TRBV28 and TRBJ1-5; a weak D match, TRBD1 (5 bases). CDR3 length equals 14 residues. CDR1 MDHEN and CDR2 SYDVKM come from the germline V gene. Trimming removed 8 bases at V and 3 bases at J, with 14 bases between. CDR3 DNA: TGTGCCAGCGGAGCACAGGCGCTCAATCAGCCCCAGCATTTT. This gives the protein CASGAQALNQPQHF. Full variable domain (remainder filled in from reference TRBV28 and TRBJ1-5): DVKVTQSSRYLVKRTGEKVFLECVQDMDHENMFWYRQDPGLGLRLIYFSYDVKMKEKGDIPEGYSVSREKKERFSLILESASTNQTSMYLCASGAQALNQPQHFGDGTRLSIL.